This passage covers 3 T cell receptor beta chains from one sample sequenced in a study of T cell responses to AZD1222 COVID-19 vaccine. This table comes from immunoSEQ multiplex PCR, and its TCRdb copy is limited to in-frame clones, with some not included. The data contain 95,000 to 150,000 clones, around nine tenths of them singletons. The sample in question was peripheral blood, obtained on day 0 of AZD1222 vaccination. The source is an adult in good health.

This clone was detected once. The chain carries TRBV27 and TRBJ2-1, with 9 bases lining up with TRBD1. Per germline, CDR1 MNHEY and CDR2 SMNVEV (reference sequence). V was pared by 3 bases and J by 2 bases, with 8 bases of the junction left unmatched. The CDR3 contains 17 residues. CDR3 loop: CASSLRPGTGPYNEQFF. The CDR3 DNA is TGTGCCAGCAGTTTGAGGCCCGGGACAGGGCCCTACAATGAGCAGTTCTTC.

The chain carries TRBV30 and TRBJ1-1, with unresolved D. V was pared by 2 bases and J by 1 base, with 11 bases between. The CDR3 totals 14 residues. Germline CDR1 reads GTSNPN; CDR2 reads SVGIG (reference sequence). The CDR3 bases are TGTGCCTGGAGTTGGGCGGATAGGAACACTGAAGCTTTCTTT. Its protein is CAWSWADRNTEAFF.

This chain uses TRBV5-4 with TRBJ1-2; D gene unclear. The germline V gene encodes CDR1 SGHNT and CDR2 YYREEE (reference sequence). V lost 0 bases and J lost 1, with 4 bases in between. The CDR3 runs to 13 residues. DNA of the CDR3: TGTGCCAGCAGCTTGGAGGGTAACTATGGCTACACCTTC. Its protein is CASSLEGNYGYTF. Drawing the rest from reference TRBV5-4 and TRBJ1-2, the complete variable domain is ETGVTQSPTHLIKTRGQQVTLRCSSQSGHNTVSWYQQALGQGPQFIFQYYREEENGRGNFPPRFSGLQFPNYSSELNVNALELDDSALYLCASSLEGNYGYTFGSGTRLTVV.